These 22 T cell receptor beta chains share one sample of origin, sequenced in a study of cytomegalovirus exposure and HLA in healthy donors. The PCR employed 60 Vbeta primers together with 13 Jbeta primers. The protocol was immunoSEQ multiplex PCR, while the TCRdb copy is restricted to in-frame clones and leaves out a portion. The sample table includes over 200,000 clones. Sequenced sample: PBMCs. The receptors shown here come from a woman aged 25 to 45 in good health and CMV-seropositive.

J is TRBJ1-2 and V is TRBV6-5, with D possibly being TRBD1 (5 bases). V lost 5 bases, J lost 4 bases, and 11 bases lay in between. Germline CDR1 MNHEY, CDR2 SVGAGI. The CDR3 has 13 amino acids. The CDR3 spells CASSDDRLYGYTF. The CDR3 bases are TGTGCCAGCAGTGACGACAGACTCTATGGCTACACCTTC.

The CDR3 spells CSVETGMYAYEQYF. CDR3 DNA: TGCAGCGTTGAAACAGGGATGTATGCCTACGAGCAGTACTTC. The gene calls are TRBV29-1 and TRBJ2-7; D possibly corresponds to TRBD1 (6 bases). CDR1 and CDR2 (germline): SQVTM, ANQGSEA. The CDR3 totals 14 residues. Trimming shortened V by 2 bases and J by 2 bases, and 13 bases separated the two germline ends.

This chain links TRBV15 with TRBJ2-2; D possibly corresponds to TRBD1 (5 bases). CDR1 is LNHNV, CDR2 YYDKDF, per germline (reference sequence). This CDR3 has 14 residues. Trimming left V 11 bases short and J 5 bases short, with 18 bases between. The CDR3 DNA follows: TGTGCCGTCACCGGGCAGGGTAGAACCGGGGAGCTGTTTTTT. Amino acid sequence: CAVTGQGRTGELFF. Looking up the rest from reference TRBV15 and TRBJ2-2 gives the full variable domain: DAMVIQNPRYQVTQFGKPVTLSCSQTLNHNVMYWYQQKSSQAPKLLFHYYDKDFNNEADTPDNFQSRRPNTSFCFLDIRSPGLGDTAMYLCAVTGQGRTGELFFGEGSRLTVL.

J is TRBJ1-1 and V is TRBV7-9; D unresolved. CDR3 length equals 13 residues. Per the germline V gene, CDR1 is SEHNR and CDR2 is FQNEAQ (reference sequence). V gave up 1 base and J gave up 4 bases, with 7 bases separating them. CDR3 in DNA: TGTGCCAGCAGCTTAGTCGAGTCCACTGAAGCTTTCTTT. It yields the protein CASSLVESTEAFF.

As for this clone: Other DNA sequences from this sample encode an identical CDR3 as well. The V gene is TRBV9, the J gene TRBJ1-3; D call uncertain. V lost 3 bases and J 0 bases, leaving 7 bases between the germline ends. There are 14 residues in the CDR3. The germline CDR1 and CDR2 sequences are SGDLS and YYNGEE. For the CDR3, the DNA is TGTGCCAGCAGCGCCCGGAGCTCTGGAAACACCATATATTTT. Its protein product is CASSARSSGNTIYF.

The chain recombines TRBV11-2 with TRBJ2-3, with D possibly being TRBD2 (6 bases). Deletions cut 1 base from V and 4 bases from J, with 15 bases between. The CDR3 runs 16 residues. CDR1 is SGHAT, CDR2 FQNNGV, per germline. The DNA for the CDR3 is TGTGCCAGCAGCTTAGTAGACGGGAGCATCGCAGATACGCAGTATTTT. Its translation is CASSLVDGSIADTQYF.

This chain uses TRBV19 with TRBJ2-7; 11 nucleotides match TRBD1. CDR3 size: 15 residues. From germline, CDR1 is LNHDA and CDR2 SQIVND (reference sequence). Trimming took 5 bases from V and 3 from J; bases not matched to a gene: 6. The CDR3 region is CASSVTGTGGYEQYF. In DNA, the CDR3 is TGTGCCAGTAGTGTTACCGGGACAGGGGGCTACGAGCAGTACTTC.

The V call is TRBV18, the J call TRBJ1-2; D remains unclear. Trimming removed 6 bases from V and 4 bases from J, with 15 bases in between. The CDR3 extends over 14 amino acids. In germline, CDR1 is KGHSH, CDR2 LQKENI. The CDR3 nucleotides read TGTGCCAGCTCCCCGCTCCCAGGAGGCTATGGCTACACCTTC. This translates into CASSPLPGGYGYTF.

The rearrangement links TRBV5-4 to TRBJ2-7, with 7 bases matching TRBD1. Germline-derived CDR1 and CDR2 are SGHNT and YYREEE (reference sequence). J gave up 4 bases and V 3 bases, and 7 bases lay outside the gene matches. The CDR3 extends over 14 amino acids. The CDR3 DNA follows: TGTGCCAGCAGCTCGGGGACAGCCCCATACGAGCAGTACTTC. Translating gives CASSSGTAPYEQYF.

For the CDR3, the DNA is TGTGCCAGTAGTGTACGACAGTTGGAGACCCAGTACTTC. It specifies CASSVRQLETQYF. The V call is TRBV19, the J call TRBJ2-5; possibly TRBD1 for D (5 bases). Trimming pared 5 bases from V and 5 bases from J, leaving 12 bases between. Germline CDR1 reads LNHDA; CDR2 reads SQIVND (reference sequence). The CDR3 has 13 amino acids.

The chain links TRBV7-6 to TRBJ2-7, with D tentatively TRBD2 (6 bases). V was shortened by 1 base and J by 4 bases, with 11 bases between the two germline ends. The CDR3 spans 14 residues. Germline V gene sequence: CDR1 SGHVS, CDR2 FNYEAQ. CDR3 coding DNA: TGTGCCAGCAGCTTAGAGGATAGCGGATACGAGCAGTACTTC. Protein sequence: CASSLEDSGYEQYF. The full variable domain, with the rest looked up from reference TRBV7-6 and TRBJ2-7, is GAGVSQSPRYKVTKRGQDVALRCDPISGHVSLYWYRQALGQGPEFLTYFNYEAQQDKSGLPNDRFSAERPEGSISTLTIQRTEQRDSAMYRCASSLEDSGYEQYFGPGTRLTVT.

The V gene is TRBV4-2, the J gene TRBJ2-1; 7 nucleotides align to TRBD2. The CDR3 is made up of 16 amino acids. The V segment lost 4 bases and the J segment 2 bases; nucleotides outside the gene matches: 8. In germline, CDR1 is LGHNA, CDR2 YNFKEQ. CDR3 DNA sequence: TGTGCCAGCAGCCCCGGGAGGAGCCCTGCCTACAATGAGCAGTTCTTC. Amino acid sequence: CASSPGRSPAYNEQFF.

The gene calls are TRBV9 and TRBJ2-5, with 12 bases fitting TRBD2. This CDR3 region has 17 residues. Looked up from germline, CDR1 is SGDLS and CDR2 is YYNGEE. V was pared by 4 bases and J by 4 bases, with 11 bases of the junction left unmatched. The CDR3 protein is CASSPGLAGMERETQYF. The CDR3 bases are TGTGCCAGCAGCCCCGGACTAGCGGGGATGGAGAGAGAGACCCAGTACTTC. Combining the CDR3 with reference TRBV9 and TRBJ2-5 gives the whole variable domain DSGVTQTPKHLITATGQRVTLRCSPRSGDLSVYWYQQSLDQGLQFLIQYYNGEERAKGNILERFSAQQFPDLHSELNLSSLELGDSALYFCASSPGLAGMERETQYFGPGTRLLVL.

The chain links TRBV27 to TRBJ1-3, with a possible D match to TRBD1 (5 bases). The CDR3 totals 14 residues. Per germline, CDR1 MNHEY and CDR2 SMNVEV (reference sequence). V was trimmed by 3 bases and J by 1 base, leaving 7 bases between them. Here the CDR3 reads CASSFKGSGNTIYF. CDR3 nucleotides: TGTGCCAGCAGTTTCAAGGGGTCTGGAAACACCATATATTTT.

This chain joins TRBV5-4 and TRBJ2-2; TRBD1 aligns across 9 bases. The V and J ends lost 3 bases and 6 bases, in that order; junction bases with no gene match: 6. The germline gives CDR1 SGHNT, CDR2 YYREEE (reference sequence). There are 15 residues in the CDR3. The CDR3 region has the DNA TGTGCCAGCAGCTCCAGACAGGGGGAGGCCGGGGAGCTGTTTTTT. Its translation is CASSSRQGEAGELFF.

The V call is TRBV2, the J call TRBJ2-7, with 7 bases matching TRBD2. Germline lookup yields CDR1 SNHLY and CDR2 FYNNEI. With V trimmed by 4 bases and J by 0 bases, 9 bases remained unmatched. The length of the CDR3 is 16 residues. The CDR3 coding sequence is TGTGCCAGCAGTGGTAGGTTGCGGGAGAGCTCCTACGAGCAGTACTTC. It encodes CASSGRLRESSYEQYF.

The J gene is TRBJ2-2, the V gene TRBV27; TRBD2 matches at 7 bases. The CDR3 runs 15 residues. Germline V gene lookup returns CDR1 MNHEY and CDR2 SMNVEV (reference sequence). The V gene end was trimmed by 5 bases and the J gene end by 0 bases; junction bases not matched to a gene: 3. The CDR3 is CASSGEGPNTGELFF. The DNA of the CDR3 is TGTGCCAGCAGTGGGGAGGGCCCGAACACCGGGGAGCTGTTTTTT.

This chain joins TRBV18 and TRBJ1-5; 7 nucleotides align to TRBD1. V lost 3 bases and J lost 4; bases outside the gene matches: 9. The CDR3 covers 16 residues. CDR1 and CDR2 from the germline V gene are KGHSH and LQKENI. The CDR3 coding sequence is TGTGCCAGCTCACCCGGACAGGTCGCGGGGAATCAGCCCCAGCATTTT. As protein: CASSPGQVAGNQPQHF.

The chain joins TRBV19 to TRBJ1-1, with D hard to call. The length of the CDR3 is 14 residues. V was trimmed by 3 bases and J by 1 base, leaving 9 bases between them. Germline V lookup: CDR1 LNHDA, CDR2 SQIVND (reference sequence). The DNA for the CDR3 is TGTGCCAGTAGTATCGGACTCCCGAACACTGAAGCTTTCTTT. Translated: CASSIGLPNTEAFF.

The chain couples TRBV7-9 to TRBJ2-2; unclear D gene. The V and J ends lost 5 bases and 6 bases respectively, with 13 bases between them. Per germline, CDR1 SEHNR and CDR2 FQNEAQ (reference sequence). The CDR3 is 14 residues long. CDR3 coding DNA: TGTGCCAGCAGCCCCCACCTAGGTGCCGGGGAGCTGTTTTTT. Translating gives CASSPHLGAGELFF.

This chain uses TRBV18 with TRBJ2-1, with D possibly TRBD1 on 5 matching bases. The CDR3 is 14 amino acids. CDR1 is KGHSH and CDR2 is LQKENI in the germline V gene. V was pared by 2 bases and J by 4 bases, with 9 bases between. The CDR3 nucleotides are TGTGCCAGCTCACCAAGTACAGGTTACAATGAGCAGTTCTTC. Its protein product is CASSPSTGYNEQFF.

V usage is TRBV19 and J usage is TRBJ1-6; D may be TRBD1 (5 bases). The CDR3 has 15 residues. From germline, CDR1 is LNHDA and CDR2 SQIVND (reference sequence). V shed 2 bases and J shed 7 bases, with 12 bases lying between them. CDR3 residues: CASSIMGRQNSPLHF. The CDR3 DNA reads TGTGCCAGTAGTATAATGGGCAGACAGAATTCACCCCTCCACTTT.